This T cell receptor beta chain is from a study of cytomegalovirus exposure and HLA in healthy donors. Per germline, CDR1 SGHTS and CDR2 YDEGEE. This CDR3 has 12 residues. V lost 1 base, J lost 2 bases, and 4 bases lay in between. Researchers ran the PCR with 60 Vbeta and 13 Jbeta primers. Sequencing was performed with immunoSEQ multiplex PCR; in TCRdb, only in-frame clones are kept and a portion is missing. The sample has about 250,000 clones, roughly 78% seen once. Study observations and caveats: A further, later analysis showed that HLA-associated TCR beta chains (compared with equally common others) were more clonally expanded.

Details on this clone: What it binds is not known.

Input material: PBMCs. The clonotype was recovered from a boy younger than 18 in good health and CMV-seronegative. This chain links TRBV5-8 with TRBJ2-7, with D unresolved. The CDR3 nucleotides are TGTGCCAGCAGCTTGAGAGCCTACGAGCAGTACTTC. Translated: CASSLRAYEQYF.